Listed below are T cell receptor beta chains from one sample, sequenced in a study of OX40 agonist ivuxolimab in advanced cancers. Profiling relied on immunoSEQ multiplex PCR, and the TCRdb table lists in-frame clones only, not all of them. This table holds some 60,000 clones, about 89% found once. This sample comprised CD4+ or CD8+ T cells sorted from blood, obtained in a trial of the OX40 agonist ivuxolimab. These receptors all stem from an adult with an advanced solid tumor such as melanoma, head and neck, liver or kidney cancer. Both conserved end residues are trimmed from each CDR3. Size tells how often a clone was seen (once, few, many) or the class of an expanded clone, and some rows leave it out.

j_gene: TRBJ2-7
v_gene: TRBV5-6
abundance: .
CDR3aa: ASSLRSEQY

j_gene: TRBJ2-3
v_gene: TRBV5-1
abundance: .
CDR3aa: ASSLTGQGEGDTQY

j_gene: TRBJ2-7
v_gene: TRBV6-5
abundance: .
CDR3aa: ASSYQDGYEQY

j_gene: TRBJ2-1
v_gene: TRBV5-1
abundance: .
CDR3aa: ASSLVLAGTEQF

j_gene: TRBJ1-1
v_gene: TRBV28
abundance: few
CDR3aa: ASTFDLNTEAF

j_gene: TRBJ2-2
v_gene: TRBV7-8
abundance: .
CDR3aa: ASSATPGELF

j_gene: TRBJ2-4
v_gene: TRBV11-2
abundance: once
CDR3aa: ASSFGFRGAKNIQY

j_gene: TRBJ2-5
v_gene: TRBV6-1
abundance: .
CDR3aa: ASMLGETQY

j_gene: TRBJ2-2
v_gene: TRBV7-2
abundance: .
CDR3aa: ASNQGRTGELF

j_gene: TRBJ2-7
v_gene: TRBV6-1
abundance: .
CDR3aa: ASSETGSEQY

j_gene: TRBJ2-1
v_gene: TRBV28
abundance: .
CDR3aa: ASHPDSPYNEQF

j_gene: TRBJ2-3
v_gene: TRBV2
abundance: .
CDR3aa: ASSPGAVDTQY

j_gene: TRBJ1-5
v_gene: TRBV5-1
abundance: .
CDR3aa: ASSPMGGNQPQH

j_gene: TRBJ2-5
v_gene: TRBV7-2
abundance: .
CDR3aa: ASSLQTGTETQY

j_gene: TRBJ1-4
v_gene: TRBV27
abundance: .
CDR3aa: ASSLSSFRGQGEKLF

j_gene: TRBJ1-5
v_gene: TRBV5-1
abundance: .
CDR3aa: ASSPGQGAGQPQH

j_gene: TRBJ2-5
v_gene: TRBV7-9
abundance: few
CDR3aa: ASSFRADLGRGETQY

j_gene: TRBJ1-2
v_gene: TRBV5-5
abundance: .
CDR3aa: ASSLGRGPGYT

j_gene: TRBJ2-3
v_gene: TRBV10-3
abundance: few
CDR3aa: AISVAGGSTDTQY

j_gene: TRBJ2-5
v_gene: TRBV11-3
abundance: .
CDR3aa: ATSRGDGETQY

j_gene: TRBJ1-1
v_gene: TRBV5-8
abundance: once
CDR3aa: ASSFGPEAF

j_gene: TRBJ1-1
v_gene: TRBV2
abundance: .
CDR3aa: ASRGDRATEAF

j_gene: TRBJ2-7
v_gene: TRBV6-6
abundance: .
CDR3aa: ASRDLTGIYEQY

j_gene: TRBJ2-3
v_gene: TRBV11-3
abundance: .
CDR3aa: ASSLASAADTQY

j_gene: TRBJ1-1
v_gene: TRBV30
abundance: once
CDR3aa: AWIHQMNTEAF

j_gene: TRBJ2-3
v_gene: TRBV5-1
abundance: .
CDR3aa: ASSLGYVTDTQY

j_gene: TRBJ2-3
v_gene: TRBV7-9
abundance: .
CDR3aa: ASREGADTQY